The clone carrying this T cell receptor beta chain has just a few counts. The antigen remains undetermined. A second PCR of about 6 to 12 cycles used a sample-barcoded 5' primer and a J-beta primer mix. Each cDNA molecule received a tag from a template-switch adaptor that had 12 random nucleotides. From the 5' RACE reads, TCRdb called clonotypes with MiXCR, one entry per CDR3 protein. The sample lists more than 800,000 distinct CDR3 sequences, under 30% seen once, with around 15% in the top ten. The data were obtained in a study of blood T cells in healthy people across ages. This CDR3 contains 13 residues. Germline V gene sequence: CDR1 SQVTM, CDR2 ANQGSEA. Unmatched junction bases numbered 6, after V lost 7 bases and J lost 1 base. General study results and limits: Diversity of TCR beta per million T cells declined in a roughly linear way with age. What prevented conclusive comparison of naive and antigen-experienced cells was that PBMCs were unsorted. Greater diversity and more naive CD4+ cells were seen in long-lived donors than in aged donors.

The sequence was obtained from a woman at least 80 years old in good health. The rearrangement joins TRBV29-1 to TRBJ1-1, with 7 bases aligning to TRBD1. The sequencing sample was made of blood. The CDR3 nucleotides read TGCAGCGCCGACAGGGTCGGGAACACTGAAGCTTTCTTT. It translates to CSADRVGNTEAFF. Full variable domain (outside the CDR3, taken from reference TRBV29-1 and TRBJ1-1): SAVISQKPSRDICQRGTSLTIQCQVDSQVTMMFWYRQQPGQSLTLIATANQGSEATYESGFVIDKFPISRPNLTFSTLTVSNMSPEDSSIYLCSADRVGNTEAFFGQGTRLTVV.